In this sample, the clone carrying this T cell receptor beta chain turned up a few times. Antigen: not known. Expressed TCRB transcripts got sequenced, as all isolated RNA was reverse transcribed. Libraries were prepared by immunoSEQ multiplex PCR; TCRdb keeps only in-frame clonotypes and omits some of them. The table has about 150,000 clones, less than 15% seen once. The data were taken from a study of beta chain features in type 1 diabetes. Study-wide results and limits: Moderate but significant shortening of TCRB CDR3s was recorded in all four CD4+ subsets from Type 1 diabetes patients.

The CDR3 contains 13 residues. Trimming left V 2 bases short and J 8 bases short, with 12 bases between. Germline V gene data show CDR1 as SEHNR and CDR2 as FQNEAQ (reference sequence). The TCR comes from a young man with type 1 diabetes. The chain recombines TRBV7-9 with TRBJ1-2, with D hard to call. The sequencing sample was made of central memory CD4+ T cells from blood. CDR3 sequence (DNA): TGTGCCAGCAGCTTAAGCCCGGAAGGAGGCTACACCTTC. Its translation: CASSLSPEGGYTF.